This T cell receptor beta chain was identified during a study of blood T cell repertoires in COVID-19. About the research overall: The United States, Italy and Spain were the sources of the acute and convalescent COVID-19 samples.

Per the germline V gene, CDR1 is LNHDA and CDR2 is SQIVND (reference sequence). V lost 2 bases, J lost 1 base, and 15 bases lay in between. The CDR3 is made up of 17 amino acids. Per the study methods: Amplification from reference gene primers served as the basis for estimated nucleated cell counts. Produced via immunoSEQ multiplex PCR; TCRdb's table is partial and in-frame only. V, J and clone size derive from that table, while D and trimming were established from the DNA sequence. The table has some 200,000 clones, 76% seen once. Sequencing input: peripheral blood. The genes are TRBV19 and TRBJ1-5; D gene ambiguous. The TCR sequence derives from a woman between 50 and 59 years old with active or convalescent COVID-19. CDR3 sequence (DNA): TGTGCCAGTAGTATAAAGAGGGCGCGGGGAAGCAATCAGCCCCAGCATTTT. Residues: CASSIKRARGSNQPQHF.